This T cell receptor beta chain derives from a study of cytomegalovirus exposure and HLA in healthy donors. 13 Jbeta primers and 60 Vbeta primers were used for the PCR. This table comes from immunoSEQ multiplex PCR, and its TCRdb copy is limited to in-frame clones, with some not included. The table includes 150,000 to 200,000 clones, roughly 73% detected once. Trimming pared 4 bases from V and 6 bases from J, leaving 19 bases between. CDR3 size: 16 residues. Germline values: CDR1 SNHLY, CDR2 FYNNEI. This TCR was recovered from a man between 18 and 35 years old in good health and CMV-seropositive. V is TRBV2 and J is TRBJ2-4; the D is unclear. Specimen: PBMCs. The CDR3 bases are TGTGCCAGCAGTGTTTTGCCGGCGGCAGTCGCAAACATTCAGTACTTC. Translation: CASSVLPAAVANIQYF.